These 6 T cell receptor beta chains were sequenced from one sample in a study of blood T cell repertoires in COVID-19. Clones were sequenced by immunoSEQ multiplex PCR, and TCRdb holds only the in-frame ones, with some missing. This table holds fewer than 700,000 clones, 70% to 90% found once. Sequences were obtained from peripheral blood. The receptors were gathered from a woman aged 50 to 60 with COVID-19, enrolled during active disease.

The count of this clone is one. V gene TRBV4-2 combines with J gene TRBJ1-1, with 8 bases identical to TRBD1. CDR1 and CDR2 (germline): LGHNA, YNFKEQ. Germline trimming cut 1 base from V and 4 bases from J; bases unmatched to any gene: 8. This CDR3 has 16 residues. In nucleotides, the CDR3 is TGTGCCAGCAGCCAAGTTATCGGAACAGGGGGCACTGAAGCTTTCTTT. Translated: CASSQVIGTGGTEAFF.

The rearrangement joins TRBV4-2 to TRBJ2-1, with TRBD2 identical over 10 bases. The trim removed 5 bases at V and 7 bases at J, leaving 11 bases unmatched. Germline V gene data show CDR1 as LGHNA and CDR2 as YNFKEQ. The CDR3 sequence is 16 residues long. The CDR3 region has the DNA TGTGCCAGCAGCGAGCCAAGCGGGGGGGCCAGGAATGAGCAGTTCTTC. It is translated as CASSEPSGGARNEQFF.

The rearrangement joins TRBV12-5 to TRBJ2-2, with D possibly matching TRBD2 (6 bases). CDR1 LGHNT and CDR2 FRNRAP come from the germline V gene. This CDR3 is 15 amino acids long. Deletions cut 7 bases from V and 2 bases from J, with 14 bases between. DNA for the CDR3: TGTGCTAGTGCCACGGGACTCCTCAACACCGGGGAGCTGTTTTTT. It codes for CASATGLLNTGELFF.

In DNA form, the CDR3 reads TGTGCCAGTAGCAAGGACCGGGACAGGGTCTACGGCTACACCTTC. This sequence encodes CASSKDRDRVYGYTF. This chain joins TRBV19 and TRBJ1-2, with 9 bases lining up with TRBD1. V was clipped by 6 bases and J by 8 bases; unmatched bases: 13. CDR1 is LNHDA, CDR2 SQIVND, per germline (reference sequence). The CDR3 runs to 15 residues.

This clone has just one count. CDR3: CASSQDRYTGDEQFF. Here the CDR3 DNA reads TGTGCCAGCAGCCAAGATCGTTATACGGGGGATGAGCAGTTCTTC. The chain carries TRBV14 and TRBJ2-1, with D perhaps TRBD2 (6 bases). The CDR3 contains 15 residues. V lost 0 bases to trimming and J lost 8 bases, with 14 bases between them. Germline V lookup: CDR1 SGHDN, CDR2 FVKESK.

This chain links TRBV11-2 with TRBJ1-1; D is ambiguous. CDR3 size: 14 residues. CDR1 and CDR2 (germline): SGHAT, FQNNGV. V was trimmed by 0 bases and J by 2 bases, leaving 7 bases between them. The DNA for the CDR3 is TGTGCCAGCAGCTTAGAAACGAGAAACACTGAAGCTTTCTTT. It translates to CASSLETRNTEAFF.